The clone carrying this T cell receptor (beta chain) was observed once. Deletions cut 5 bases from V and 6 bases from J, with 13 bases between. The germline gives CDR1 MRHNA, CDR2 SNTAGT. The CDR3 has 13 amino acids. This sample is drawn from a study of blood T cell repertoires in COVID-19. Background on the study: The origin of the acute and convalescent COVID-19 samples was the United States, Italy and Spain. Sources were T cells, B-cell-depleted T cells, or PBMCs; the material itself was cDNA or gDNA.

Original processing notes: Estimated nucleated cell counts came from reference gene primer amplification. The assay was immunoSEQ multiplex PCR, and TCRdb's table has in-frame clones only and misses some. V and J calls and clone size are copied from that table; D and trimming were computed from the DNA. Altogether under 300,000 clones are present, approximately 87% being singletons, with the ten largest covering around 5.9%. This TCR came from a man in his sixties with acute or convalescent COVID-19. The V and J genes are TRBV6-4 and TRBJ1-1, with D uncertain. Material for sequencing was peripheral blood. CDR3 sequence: CASSQYQDSEAFF. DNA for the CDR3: TGTGCCAGCAGTCAGTACCAGGACTCTGAAGCTTTCTTT.